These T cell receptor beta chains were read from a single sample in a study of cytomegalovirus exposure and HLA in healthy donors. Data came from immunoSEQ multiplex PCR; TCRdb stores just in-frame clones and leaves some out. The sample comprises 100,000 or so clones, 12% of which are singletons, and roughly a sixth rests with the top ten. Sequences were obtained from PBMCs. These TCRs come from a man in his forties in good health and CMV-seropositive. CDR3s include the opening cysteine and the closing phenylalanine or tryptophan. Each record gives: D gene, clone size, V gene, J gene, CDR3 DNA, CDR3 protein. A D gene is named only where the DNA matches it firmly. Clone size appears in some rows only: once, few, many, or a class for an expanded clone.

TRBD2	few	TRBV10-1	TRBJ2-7	TGCGCCAGCACCTGGCGGGGACTAGCGAGTTACGAGCAGTACTTC	CASTWRGLASYEQYF
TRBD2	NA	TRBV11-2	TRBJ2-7	TGTGCCAGCAGCTTAGTGGCTAGCGGGAGTCTGGGCTCCTACGAGCAGTACTTC	CASSLVASGSLGSYEQYF
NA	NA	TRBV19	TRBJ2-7	TGTGCCAGTAGTGCGACCGGGAGCTCCTACGAGCAGTACTTC	CASSATGSSYEQYF
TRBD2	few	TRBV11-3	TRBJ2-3	TGTGCCAGCGTACTAGCGACAGATACGCAGTATTTT	CASVLATDTQYF
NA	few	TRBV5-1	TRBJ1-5	TGCGCCAGCAGCCCTGGGGACTACAATCAGCCCCAGCATTTT	CASSPGDYNQPQHF
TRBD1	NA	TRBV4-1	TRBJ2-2	TGCGCCAGCAGCCCTCCCCCCGGGACAGGGACCACCGGGGAGCTGTTTTTT	CASSPPPGTGTTGELFF
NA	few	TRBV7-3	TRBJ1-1	TGTGCCAGCAGCTTAACCCGGAGCAACACTGAAGCTTTCTTT	CASSLTRSNTEAFF
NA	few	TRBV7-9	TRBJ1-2	TGTGCCAGCAGCCCCATGGCGGCTTTCATCCTCTATGGCTACACCTTC	CASSPMAAFILYGYTF
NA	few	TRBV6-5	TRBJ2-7	TGTCCGACGGGAGAGCAGTACTTC	CPTGEQYF
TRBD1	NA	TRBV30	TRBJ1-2	TGTGCCTGGAATCCTGGACAGGGAGGTCATGGCTACACCTTC	CAWNPGQGGHGYTF
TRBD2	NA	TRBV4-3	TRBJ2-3	TGCGCCAGCAGCCAAGTGACTAGCGGATCTAGCACAGATACGCAGTATTTT	CASSQVTSGSSTDTQYF
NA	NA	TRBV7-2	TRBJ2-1	TGTGCCAGCAGCTGGAGGTGGGATGAGCAGTTCTTC	CASSWRWDEQFF
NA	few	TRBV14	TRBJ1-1	TGTGCCAGCAGCCAATTCGGGGGATTGAGCACTGAAGCTTTCTTT	CASSQFGGLSTEAFF
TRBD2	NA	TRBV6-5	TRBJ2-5	TGTGCCAGCAGTCGCAGACTAGCGAGGGAGACCCAGTACTTC	CASSRRLARETQYF
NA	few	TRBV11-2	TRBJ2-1	TGTGCCAGCAGCTTAGTGGACTCAGGCGCGGATGAGCAGTTCTTC	CASSLVDSGADEQFF
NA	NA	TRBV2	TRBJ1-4	TGTGCCAGCAGTGACCCCGGGGAGATTTGGGAAAAACTGTTTTTT	CASSDPGEIWEKLFF
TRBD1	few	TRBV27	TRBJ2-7	TGTGCCAGCAGTTTAATCCGGGACAGGACCTACGAGCAGTACTTC	CASSLIRDRTYEQYF
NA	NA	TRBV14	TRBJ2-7	TGTGCCAGCAGCCGTCGACAATACGAGCAGTACTTC	CASSRRQYEQYF
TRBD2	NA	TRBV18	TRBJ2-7	TGTGCCAGCTCACCACTACTTCTAGCGGACACCTCTGGGGAGCAGTACTTC	CASSPLLLADTSGEQYF
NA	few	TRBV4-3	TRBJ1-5	TGCGCCAGCAGCCAAGATGAGGGCCAGCCCCAGCATTTT	CASSQDEGQPQHF
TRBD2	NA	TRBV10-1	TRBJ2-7	TGCGCCAGCAGACTAGCGGGAACCAACTACGAGCAGTACTTC	CASRLAGTNYEQYF
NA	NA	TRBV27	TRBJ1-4	TGTGCCAGCAGTTGGGGGGAAACTAATGAAAAACTGTTTTTT	CASSWGETNEKLFF
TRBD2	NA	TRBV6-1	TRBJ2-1	TGTGCCAGCGCTAGCGGGAGAGACAATGAGCAGTTCTTC	CASASGRDNEQFF
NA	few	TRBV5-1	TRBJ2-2	TGCGCCAGCAGCTTACCGCAGGGGTCTGGCACCGGGGAGCTGTTTTTT	CASSLPQGSGTGELFF
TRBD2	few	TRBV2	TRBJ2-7	TGTGCCAGCAGTGAAGCTCCCGGGGGGGCCTACGAGCAGTACTTC	CASSEAPGGAYEQYF
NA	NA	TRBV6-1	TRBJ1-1	TGTGCCAGCCCCACCGTGACGGGGAACACTGAAGCTTTCTTT	CASPTVTGNTEAFF
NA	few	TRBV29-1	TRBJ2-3	TGCAGCTCCGGAGGCGCAGGGGGCACAGATACGCAGTATTTT	CSSGGAGGTDTQYF
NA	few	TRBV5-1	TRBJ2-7	TGCGCCAGCAGCTGGGGTCAGGACAGCAGCTACGAGCAGTACTTC	CASSWGQDSSYEQYF
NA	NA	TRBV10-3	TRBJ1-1	TGTGCCATCAGTGGTTTCCCAGGAGGAGGTAACACTGAAGCTTTCTTT	CAISGFPGGGNTEAFF
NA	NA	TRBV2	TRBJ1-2	TGTGCCAGCGGCCGGGACACTAACTATGGCTACACCTTC	CASGRDTNYGYTF
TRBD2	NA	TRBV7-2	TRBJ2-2	TGTGCCAGCAGCTTAGGACTAGCGGGAGGTGCCGGGGAGCTGTTTTTT	CASSLGLAGGAGELFF
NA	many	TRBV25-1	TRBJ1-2	TGTGCCAGCAGTGCTTCATCCGGACAAAGCCAGACCATTTATGGCTACACCTTC	CASSASSGQSQTIYGYTF
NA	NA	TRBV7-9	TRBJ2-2	TGTGCCAGCAGCCTCCCTGGACAGTCGGCCGGGGAGCTGTTTTTT	CASSLPGQSAGELFF